This T cell receptor beta chain was observed in a study of blood T cell repertoires in COVID-19. The germline V gene encodes CDR1 SQVTM and CDR2 ANQGSEA. The CDR3 is made up of 13 amino acids. Trimming cost V 4 bases and J 1 base; bases outside gene matches: 3. The repertoire was sequenced with immunoSEQ multiplex PCR; TCRdb's copy has only in-frame clones and lacks some. Here the sample spans 350,000 to 450,000 clones, about 85% being singletons. Concerning this clone: Within the sample, other DNA sequences also encode this same CDR3.

The specimen sequenced was peripheral blood. The receptor's source is a woman between 18 and 29 years old with acute or convalescent COVID-19. V is TRBV29-1 and J is TRBJ1-1, with 7 nucleotides matching TRBD1. CDR3 sequence reads: CSVGQGGNTEAFF. In DNA, the CDR3 is TGCAGCGTTGGACAGGGCGGGAACACTGAAGCTTTCTTT.